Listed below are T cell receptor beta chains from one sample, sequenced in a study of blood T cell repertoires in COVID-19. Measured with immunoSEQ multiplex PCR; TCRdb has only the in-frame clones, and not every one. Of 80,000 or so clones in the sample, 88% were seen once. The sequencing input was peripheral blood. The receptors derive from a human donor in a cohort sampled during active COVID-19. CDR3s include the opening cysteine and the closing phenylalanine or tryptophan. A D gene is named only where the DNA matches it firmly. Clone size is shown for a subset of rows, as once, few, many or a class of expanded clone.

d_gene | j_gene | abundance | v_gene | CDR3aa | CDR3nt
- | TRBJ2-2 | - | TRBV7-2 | CASSLNRAGINTGELFF | TGTGCCAGCAGCTTAAATCGGGCCGGGATCAACACCGGGGAGCTGTTTTTT
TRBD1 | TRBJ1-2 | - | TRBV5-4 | CASSLGIALGQGYYGYTF | TGTGCCAGCAGCTTGGGCATCGCTCTTGGACAGGGGTACTATGGCTACACCTTC
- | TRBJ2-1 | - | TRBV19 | CASSVQGYNEQFF | TGTGCCAGTAGTGTTCAGGGCTACAATGAGCAGTTCTTC
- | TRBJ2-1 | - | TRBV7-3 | CASSLTVTTERPLNEQFF | TGTGCCAGCAGCTTAACCGTGACTACCGAGCGCCCCCTCAATGAGCAGTTCTTC
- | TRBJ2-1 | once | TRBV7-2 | CASTRMVGNEQFF | TGTGCCAGCACCCGAATGGTCGGCAATGAGCAGTTCTTC
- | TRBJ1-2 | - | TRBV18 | CASSPSREGSAYGYTF | TGTGCCAGCTCACCATCCCGGGAGGGATCAGCGTATGGCTACACCTTC
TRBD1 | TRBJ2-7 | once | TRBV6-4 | CASSEGTGGYEQYF | TGTGCCAGCAGTGAAGGGACAGGGGGCTACGAGCAGTACTTC
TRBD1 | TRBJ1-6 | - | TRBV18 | CASSPRQGEVSPLHF | TGTGCCAGCTCACCACGGCAGGGGGAAGTTTCACCCCTCCACTTT
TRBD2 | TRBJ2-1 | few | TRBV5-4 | CASSLTGTSGRGEQFF | TGTGCCAGCAGCTTGACCGGGACTAGCGGGAGAGGTGAGCAGTTCTTC
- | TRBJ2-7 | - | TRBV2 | CASSVEGLGYEQYF | TGTGCCAGCAGTGTGGAGGGCCTGGGCTACGAGCAGTACTTC
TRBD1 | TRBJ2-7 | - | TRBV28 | CASRETGTGNSYEQYF | TGTGCCAGCAGAGAGACCGGGACAGGGAATTCCTACGAGCAGTACTTC
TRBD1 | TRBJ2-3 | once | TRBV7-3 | CASSPGAGGDTQYF | TGTGCCAGCAGCCCCGGGGCAGGGGGTGATACGCAGTATTTT
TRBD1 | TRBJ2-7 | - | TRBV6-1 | CASSEPGTATYEQYF | TGTGCCAGCAGTGAACCCGGGACAGCCACCTACGAGCAGTACTTC
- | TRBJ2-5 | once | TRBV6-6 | CASSYSDTQETQYF | TGTGCCAGCAGTTACTCGGACACCCAAGAGACCCAGTACTTC
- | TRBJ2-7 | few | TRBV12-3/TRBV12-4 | CASSPSGYEQYF | TGTGCCAGCAGCCCATCCGGGTACGAGCAGTACTTC
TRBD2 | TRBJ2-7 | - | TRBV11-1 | CASSLGLAGVYEQYF | TGTGCCAGCAGCCTTGGACTAGCGGGAGTGTACGAGCAGTACTTC
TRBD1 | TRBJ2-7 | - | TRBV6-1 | CASSESGTGGYEQYF | TGTGCCAGCAGTGAATCCGGGACAGGGGGTTACGAGCAGTACTTC
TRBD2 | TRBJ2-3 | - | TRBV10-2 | CASSDLYGTSGAWRTSTDTQYF | TGCGCCAGCAGTGACTTATACGGGACTAGCGGGGCTTGGAGAACTAGCACAGATACGCAGTATTTT
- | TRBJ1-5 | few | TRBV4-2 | CASSQESINQPQHF | TGTGCCAGCAGCCAAGAATCCATTAATCAGCCCCAGCATTTT
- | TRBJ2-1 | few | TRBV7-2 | CASSLASDNEQFF | TGTGCCAGCAGCTTAGCTTCAGACAATGAGCAGTTCTTC
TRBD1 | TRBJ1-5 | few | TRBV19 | CASSIDGTGGQPQHF | TGTGCCAGTAGTATAGACGGGACAGGGGGTCAGCCCCAGCATTTT
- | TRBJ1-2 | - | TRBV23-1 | CASSHRLGVNYGYTF | TGCGCCAGCAGTCATCGTTTAGGGGTAAACTATGGCTACACCTTC
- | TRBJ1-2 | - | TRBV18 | CASSDKHNAYGYTF | TGTGCCAGCTCAGACAAACACAACGCCTATGGCTACACCTTC
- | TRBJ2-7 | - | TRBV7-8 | CASSPQGGSYEQYF | TGTGCCAGCAGCCCCCAAGGGGGTTCCTACGAGCAGTACTTC
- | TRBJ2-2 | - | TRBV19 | CASTPQRGGQTGELFF | TGTGCCAGTACCCCTCAGAGGGGGGGGCAGACCGGGGAGCTGTTTTTT